This T cell receptor (beta chain) was captured in a study of T cells in Graves' hyperthyroidism and ophthalmopathy. RNA transcripts were the template for amplifying TCR beta CDR3 regions. First-round RT-PCR targeting the TCR CDR3 was performed with the HTBI primer set. TCRdb processed the multiplex PCR reads anew with MiXCR; each CDR3 protein has one entry. Counted here are some 340,000 distinct CDR3 sequences, approximately 15% occurring once; the ten biggest clones make up roughly 35%. This clonotype was detected many times. The PBMCs were taken from more than 8 ml of fresh peripheral blood. Germline CDR1 DFQATT, CDR2 SNEGSKA (reference sequence). V shed 3 bases and J 8 bases; nucleotides not matched to a gene: 4. The CDR3 is 12 residues long.

The sequence was collected from a woman between 35 and 50 years old with Graves' ophthalmopathy. Sequenced material: blood. The genes are TRBV20-1 and TRBJ1-3; TRBD1 matches 7 bases. The CDR3 reads CSARTGSDTIYF. CDR3 sequence (DNA): TGCAGTGCTAGGACAGGGTCGGACACCATATATTTT.